This entry lists 32 T cell receptor beta chains sequenced from one sample in a study of blood T cell repertoires in COVID-19. The assay was immunoSEQ multiplex PCR, and TCRdb's table has in-frame clones only and misses some. In the table there are nearly 90,000 clones, 70% to 90% of which are singletons. The sequencing input was peripheral blood. The receptors were gathered from a man aged 55 to 70 with acute or convalescent COVID-19.

The chain combines TRBV4-2 with TRBJ2-7; 11 bases match TRBD2. CDR3 length: 16 amino acids. Germline CDR1 is LGHNA and CDR2 is YNFKEQ. V lost 1 base, J lost 1 base, and 3 bases stayed unmatched. DNA for the CDR3: TGTGCCAGCAGCCAAGGGACTAGCGGGTTTTCCTACGAGCAGTACTTC. Translated, it gives CASSQGTSGFSYEQYF.

This CDR3 is CASSFRLAGGPDTQYF. CDR3 sequence (DNA): TGTGCCAGCAGCTTTAGACTAGCGGGGGGGCCAGATACGCAGTATTTT. The chain recombines TRBV7-2 with TRBJ2-3; 14 bases are a match to TRBD2. From germline, CDR1 is SGHTA and CDR2 FQGNSA. Losses at the gene ends were 3 bases for V and 4 bases for J; bases not matched to a gene: 3. CDR3 length equals 16 residues.

The CDR3 sequence is CASSLETAYEQYF. In DNA, the CDR3 is TGTGCCAGCAGCTTAGAGACAGCCTACGAGCAGTACTTC. The chain recombines TRBV7-2 with TRBJ2-7, with D perhaps matching TRBD1 (5 bases). This CDR3 is 13 amino acids long. Trimming removed 1 base at V and 2 bases at J, with 6 bases between. Germline CDR1 SGHTA, CDR2 FQGNSA.

The chain recombines TRBV7-2 with TRBJ2-5; 8 bases align to TRBD2. The CDR3 totals 15 residues. Trimming at V came to 5 bases and at J to 5 bases, leaving 10 bases not matched to a gene. Germline V gene data show CDR1 as SGHTA and CDR2 as FQGNSA. The CDR3: CASSQPGTSWETQYF. The CDR3 nucleotides are TGTGCCAGCAGCCAACCCGGGACTAGTTGGGAGACCCAGTACTTC.

The chain couples TRBV11-2 to TRBJ2-6; D gene uncertain. This CDR3 has 13 residues. Germline V CDR1 and CDR2: SGHAT, FQNNGV. The CDR3 nucleotides read TGTGCTTCCTTCGTCTCTGGGGCCAACGTCCTGACTTTC. Translation: CASFVSGANVLTF.

CDR3 in DNA: TGCAGCGTTGGGGGGCCTGGACTAGCCGCCTCCTACGAGCAGTACTTC. Its translation: CSVGGPGLAASYEQYF. V and J are TRBV29-1 and TRBJ2-7; 8 bases map to TRBD2. The CDR3 spans 16 residues. The germline gives CDR1 SQVTM, CDR2 ANQGSEA. Trimming cost V 4 bases and J 0 bases; bases outside gene matches: 11.

This sequence joins TRBV20-1 and TRBJ2-6; TRBD1 matches at 7 bases. The germline CDR1 and CDR2 sequences are DFQATT and SNEGSKA (reference sequence). V shed 3 bases and J 0 bases; nucleotides not matched to a gene: 5. This CDR3 spans 16 amino acids. CDR3 DNA: TGCAGTGCTAGTGGACAGGCAGTCTCTGGGGCCAACGTCCTGACTTTC. It is translated as CSASGQAVSGANVLTF.

The chain is built from TRBV19 and TRBJ1-4; the D is unclear. V gave up 8 bases and J gave up 3 bases, with 16 bases separating them. The CDR3 loop spans 15 amino acids. Germline V CDR1 and CDR2: LNHDA, SQIVND (reference sequence). The CDR3 sequence is CASSLLGAANEKLFF. The CDR3 nucleotides read TGTGCCAGTTCTCTCCTGGGAGCGGCTAATGAAAAACTGTTTTTT.

The chain joins TRBV19 to TRBJ1-2; 7 bases are shared with TRBD1. V trimming: 5 bases; J trimming: 4 bases; junction bases outside the gene matches: 4. Germline V gene data show CDR1 as LNHDA and CDR2 as SQIVND (reference sequence). The CDR3 totals 13 residues. In DNA form, the CDR3 reads TGTGCCAGTAGTTTCGGGACAGCCTATGGCTACACCTTC. It yields the protein CASSFGTAYGYTF. The full variable domain, in which reference TRBV19 and TRBJ1-2 provide the parts outside the CDR3, is DGGITQSPKYLFRKEGQNVTLSCEQNLNHDAMYWYRQDPGQGLRLIYYSQIVNDFQKGDIAEGYSVSREKKESFPLTVTSAQKNPTAFYLCASSFGTAYGYTFGSGTRLTVV.

This clone has a single count. The J gene is TRBJ1-5, the V gene TRBV5-8, with 10 bases that match TRBD1. Germline CDR1 and CDR2: SGHTS and YDEGEE. This CDR3 region has 16 residues. V dropped 4 bases and J dropped 5; count of bases not matched to a gene: 9. The CDR3 nucleotides read TGTGCCAGCAGCCCGGGACAGGGGATTCGCTATCAGCCCCAGCATTTT. Translated, it gives CASSPGQGIRYQPQHF.

This clone appeared a single time. This chain links TRBV6-5 with TRBJ2-7; D remains ambiguous. Trimming took 7 bases from V and 0 from J, leaving 13 bases between them. This CDR3 is built from 14 residues. CDR1 MNHEY and CDR2 SVGAGI come from the germline V gene. CDR3 region: CASTRSRNSYEQYF. CDR3 DNA: TGTGCCAGCACCCGAAGCAGGAACTCCTACGAGCAGTACTTC.

This chain joins TRBV7-3 and TRBJ2-7; 9 nucleotides line up with TRBD2. CDR3 length: 16 amino acids. CDR1 SGHTA and CDR2 FQGTGA come from the germline V gene. J gave up 3 bases and V 0 bases, and 6 bases lay outside the gene matches. The CDR3 bases are TGTGCCAGCAGCTTAACAGGTGGTAGCGGGAGCTACGAGCAGTACTTC. This sequence encodes CASSLTGGSGSYEQYF.

The chain is built from TRBV19 and TRBJ1-5; 11 nucleotides line up with TRBD1. The length of the CDR3 is 16 residues. Per the germline V gene, CDR1 is LNHDA and CDR2 is SQIVND (reference sequence). J gave up 7 bases and V 4 bases, and 9 bases lay outside the gene matches. CDR3 region: CASSTPGTGGIQPQHF. The CDR3 DNA reads as TGTGCCAGTAGTACCCCAGGGACAGGGGGTATCCAGCCCCAGCATTTT.

The V and J genes are TRBV10-3 and TRBJ2-7; tentatively, D is TRBD1 (5 bases). The V and J ends lost 4 bases and 6 bases respectively, with 10 bases between them. This CDR3 spans 12 amino acids. The germline V gene encodes CDR1 ENHRY and CDR2 SYGVKD. CDR3 in DNA: TGTGCCATCAGTGTAGGGGCAGTCGAGCAGTACTTC. This codes for CAISVGAVEQYF.

The CDR3 sequence: CASSLEPPTYGNTIYF. Here the CDR3 DNA reads TGCGCCAGCAGCTTGGAGCCTCCTACTTATGGAAACACCATATATTTT. V and J are TRBV5-1 and TRBJ1-3; D not certain. Trimming stripped 0 bases from V and 3 bases from J, with 13 bases between. The CDR3 has 16 amino acids. Germline V gives CDR1 SGHRS, CDR2 YFSETQ.

This chain links TRBV19 with TRBJ1-4, with TRBD1 identical over 7 bases. Trimming cost V 5 bases and J 3 bases; bases outside gene matches: 3. CDR1 is LNHDA and CDR2 is SQIVND in the germline V gene (reference sequence). This CDR3 comprises 14 residues. CDR3 sequence (DNA): TGTGCCAGTAGTGTGGGGACAGCTAATGAAAAACTGTTTTTT. Its translation is CASSVGTANEKLFF.

V is TRBV11-1 and J is TRBJ2-2; D is unclear. The CDR3 sequence is 15 residues long. V was shortened by 4 bases and J by 2 bases, with 11 bases between the two germline ends. The germline V gene encodes CDR1 SGHAT and CDR2 FQDESV (reference sequence). DNA for the CDR3: TGTGCCAGCAGCTGGCCTGATGGTAACACCGGGGAGCTGTTTTTT. It is translated as CASSWPDGNTGELFF. The full variable domain, with the rest looked up from reference TRBV11-1 and TRBJ2-2, is EAEVAQSPRYKITEKSQAVAFWCDPISGHATLYWYRQILGQGPELLVQFQDESVVDDSQLPKDRFSAERLKGVDSTLKIQPAELGDSAMYLCASSWPDGNTGELFFGEGSRLTVL.

The chain joins TRBV18 to TRBJ2-2, with 8 bases fitting TRBD2. Germline V CDR1 and CDR2: KGHSH, LQKENI. Germline trimming cut 0 bases from V and 4 bases from J; bases unmatched to any gene: 7. The CDR3 extends over 17 amino acids. The CDR3, as DNA: TGTGCCAGCTCACCACCGGGGGGGACTAGAGCCACCGGGGAGCTGTTTTTT. Its translation: CASSPPGGTRATGELFF.

This clone occurred once. The chain links TRBV18 to TRBJ1-2; no definite D call. Trimming cost V 3 bases and J 6 bases, with 5 bases left between them. The CDR3 runs 11 residues. The germline gives CDR1 KGHSH, CDR2 LQKENI. The CDR3, as DNA: TGTGCCAGCTCACCCGGGGATGGCTACACCTTC. This gives the protein CASSPGDGYTF.

The chain has TRBV5-5 and TRBJ2-5; 10 bases match TRBD2. Trimming removed 2 bases from V and 1 base from J; junction bases left unmatched: 2. Germline CDR1 reads SGHKS; CDR2 reads YYEKEE (reference sequence). This CDR3 contains 15 residues. The CDR3: CASSFLAGAQETQYF. The CDR3, as DNA: TGTGCCAGCAGCTTTCTAGCGGGGGCCCAAGAGACCCAGTACTTC.

The J gene is TRBJ1-5, the V gene TRBV24-1; 11 positions match TRBD1. The junction had 10 bases not matched to a gene; V was cut back by 6 bases and J by 7 bases. Germline loops: CDR1 KGHDR, CDR2 SFDVKD. The CDR3 has 16 amino acids. The CDR3 reads CATSPRDRGVEQPQHF. The CDR3 DNA sequence: TGTGCCACCAGTCCTAGGGACAGGGGGGTGGAGCAGCCCCAGCATTTT.

Only a few counts were recorded for this clone. The chain carries TRBV5-1 and TRBJ2-7, with D possibly being TRBD1 (5 bases). V dropped 6 bases and J dropped 3 bases, with 19 bases sitting between them. Germline V gene data show CDR1 as SGHRS and CDR2 as YFSETQ. The CDR3 covers 15 residues. CDR3 coding DNA: TGCGCCAGCAATCCAAGTAAGGGCAGGGACTACGAGCAGTACTTC. Translation: CASNPSKGRDYEQYF. Drawing the rest from reference TRBV5-1 and TRBJ2-7, the complete variable domain is KAGVTQTPRYLIKTRGQQVTLSCSPISGHRSVSWYQQTPGQGLQFLFEYFSETQRNKGNFPGRFSGRQFSNSRSEMNVSTLELGDSALYLCASNPSKGRDYEQYFGPGTRLTVT.

V usage is TRBV7-9 and J usage is TRBJ1-2, with D perhaps matching TRBD1 (6 bases). Germline-derived CDR1 and CDR2 are SEHNR and FQNEAQ (reference sequence). The ends were cut back, 1 base at V and 5 bases at J, with 8 bases in the middle. CDR3 length equals 13 residues. Here the CDR3 reads CASSLVGQYGYTF. The CDR3 nucleotides read TGTGCCAGCAGCTTAGTAGGACAGTATGGCTACACCTTC.

The gene calls are TRBV7-6 and TRBJ2-7, with D hard to call. V gave up 7 bases and J gave up 0 bases, with 10 bases separating them. Germline V gives CDR1 SGHVS, CDR2 FNYEAQ. The CDR3 spans 13 residues. DNA for the CDR3: TGTGCCAGCAAGAAAATCGGCTCCTACGAGCAGTACTTC. Encoded protein: CASKKIGSYEQYF. Filled out from reference TRBV7-6 and TRBJ2-7, the complete variable domain reads GAGVSQSPRYKVTKRGQDVALRCDPISGHVSLYWYRQALGQGPEFLTYFNYEAQQDKSGLPNDRFSAERPEGSISTLTIQRTEQRDSAMYRCASKKIGSYEQYFGPGTRLTVT.

The V call is TRBV11-2, the J call TRBJ2-7, with TRBD2 identical over 8 bases. The V gene's germline CDR1 is SGHAT and CDR2 FQNNGV. V gave up 0 bases and J gave up 5 bases; unmatched junction bases: 3. The CDR3 loop spans 14 amino acids. CDR3 DNA sequence: TGTGCCAGCAGCTTAGATAGGCGGGGGGACGAGCAGTACTTC. It encodes CASSLDRRGDEQYF.

The chain has TRBV5-6 and TRBJ1-4; D gene uncertain. There are 16 residues in the CDR3. Trimming pared 0 bases from V and 4 bases from J, leaving 13 bases between. Looked up from germline, CDR1 is SGHDT and CDR2 is YYEEEE. This CDR3 is CASSLALGSLNEKLFF. CDR3 in DNA: TGTGCCAGCAGCTTGGCCTTGGGGAGCCTTAATGAAAAACTGTTTTTT.

The chain recombines TRBV19 with TRBJ2-5, with 7 positions matching TRBD2. J gave up 5 bases and V 5 bases, and 5 bases lay outside the gene matches. Looked up from germline, CDR1 is LNHDA and CDR2 is SQIVND (reference sequence). The CDR3 consists of 13 residues. The CDR3 coding sequence is TGTGCCAGTAGTGATACGGGAGGTGAGACCCAGTACTTC. Protein: CASSDTGGETQYF.

The chain has TRBV5-6 and TRBJ1-2; the D is unclear. The CDR3 has 14 residues. Looked up from germline, CDR1 is SGHDT and CDR2 is YYEEEE. V gave up 0 bases and J gave up 3 bases, with 9 bases separating them. DNA for the CDR3: TGTGCCAGCAGCTTGGGGCGGGAAGACTATGGCTACACCTTC. Its translation: CASSLGREDYGYTF.

The genes are TRBV11-2 and TRBJ2-1; tentative D call: TRBD2 (5 bases). V lost 4 bases and J 1 base, leaving 11 bases between the germline ends. This CDR3 spans 15 amino acids. The germline gives CDR1 SGHAT, CDR2 FQNNGV. The CDR3 DNA is TGTGCCAGCAGCTCAATTAGAGGGTCCTACAATGAGCAGTTCTTC. Protein sequence: CASSSIRGSYNEQFF.

The chain is built from TRBV19 and TRBJ2-2, with D perhaps matching TRBD1 (6 bases). The V gene's germline CDR1 is LNHDA and CDR2 SQIVND (reference sequence). Trimming took 6 bases from V and 0 from J, leaving 14 bases between them. CDR3 size: 16 residues. The CDR3 bases are TGTGCCAGTAGGATCGGGACACCTGCGAACACCGGGGAGCTGTTTTTT. Its protein product is CASRIGTPANTGELFF.

CDR3: CASSTRARDSYEQYF. As DNA, the CDR3 is TGTGCCAGCTCAACCCGGGCCAGGGATTCCTACGAGCAGTACTTC. The gene calls are TRBV18 and TRBJ2-7; TRBD1 is a possible D gene (5 bases). CDR1 KGHSH and CDR2 LQKENI come from the germline V gene. The CDR3 loop spans 15 amino acids. Trimming took 5 bases from V and 1 from J, leaving 15 bases between them.

V gene TRBV11-3 combines with J gene TRBJ2-7, with a weak D call TRBD1 (6 bases). V shed 0 bases and J shed 5 bases, with 8 bases lying between them. The germline CDR1 and CDR2 sequences are SGHNT and YENEEA. This CDR3 contains 13 residues. The CDR3 sequence: CASSLEGGDEQYF. CDR3 nucleotides: TGTGCCAGCAGCTTAGAAGGGGGAGACGAGCAGTACTTC.